Listed below are T cell receptor beta chains from one sample, sequenced in a study of blood T cell repertoires in COVID-19. Sequenced by immunoSEQ multiplex PCR; TCRdb stores in-frame clones only, minus some. The repertoire holds approximately 290,000 clones, over 85% seen once, with 8.5% to 14% in the top ten. Sequenced: peripheral blood. All receptors derive from a woman under 40 with COVID-19, enrolled during active disease. The conserved cysteine and the conserved F or W are not part of the CDR3 here. Only some rows state a clone size, as once, few, many or a class for expanded clones.

>-|TRBJ2-5|TRBV7-9
ASSLAGVQETQY
>-|TRBJ2-5|TRBV4-1
ASSQILGIATQY
>few|TRBJ1-2|TRBV19
ASSIVPGAYGYT
>-|TRBJ1-2|TRBV5-1
ASSLGDRVRGYT
>-|TRBJ1-6|TRBV5-1
ASSVGQANSPLH
>-|TRBJ2-3|TRBV2
ASSSPGADTQY
>once|TRBJ1-3|TRBV3-1/TRBV3-2
ASSHLDRAGNTIY
>-|TRBJ1-1|TRBV2
ASSVGPGWSNSEAF
>-|TRBJ2-7|TRBV19
ASSTGRPLYEQY
>-|TRBJ2-7|TRBV7-9
ASTQRGQGLKQY
>-|TRBJ2-2|TRBV5-1
ASSLSTINTGELF
>-|TRBJ2-1|TRBV5-5
ASINRHFYDDEQF
>-|TRBJ1-3|TRBV10-3
AISEAIDRVVGNTIY